Presented here are 27 T cell receptor beta chains from one specimen sequenced in a study of low-dose radiotherapy and immunotherapy resistance in tumors. The sample's time point: before trial treatment. TRAV- and TRBV-specific primers were used for first-strand cDNA, which covered alpha and beta chains. TCR amplification used 20 PCR cycles, a constant-region primer and a V-primer adapter. MiXCR, run by TCRdb on the reads, gives a single entry per CDR3 protein. This sample has about 60,000 distinct CDR3 sequences, with almost 25% found just once. The sample here was PBMCs, taken before treatment. The source of these receptors is a male donor with prostate cancer.

Notes on this clonotype: A far larger clone is one nucleotide away, so this likely arose from a read error. CDR3 in amino acids: CASTLAGGEETQYF. The DNA of the CDR3 is TGTGCCAGCACCCTAGCGGGAGGCGAAGAGACCCAGTACTTC. V gene TRBV5-3 combines with J gene TRBJ2-5, with 11 bases that match TRBD2. TRBV5-3 counts as an open reading frame of uncertain function. The J segment lost 3 bases and the V segment lost 8 bases, leaving 6 bases of the junction unmatched. The length of the CDR3 is 14 residues.

There are many counts of this clonotype. The chain recombines TRBV27 with TRBJ1-2, with TRBD1 matching over 9 bases. The CDR3 is 15 residues long. CDR1 and CDR2 (germline): MNHEY, SMNVEV (reference sequence). With V trimmed by 6 bases and J by 4 bases, 9 bases remained unmatched. CDR3 protein: CASSPPGQGIYGYTF. CDR3 bases: TGTGCCAGCAGCCCGCCCGGACAGGGGATCTATGGCTACACCTTC.

This clonotype came up once. One base away lies a much larger clone, so this may be a sequencing read error. The rearrangement uses TRBV30 and TRBJ2-7; perhaps TRBD2 as D (5 bases). This CDR3 spans 14 amino acids. Per germline, CDR1 GTSNPN and CDR2 SVGIG (reference sequence). The CDR3 region has the DNA TGTGACTGGAGACGAGCGGCTATCTCCTACGAGCAGTACTTC. Protein product: CDWRRAAISYEQYF.

This clonotype was counted at least ten times. The junction and the germline gene differ at one end; a read error may be behind it. The gene calls are TRBV7-2 and TRBJ2-1; D might be TRBD2 (6 bases). This CDR3 is built from 13 residues. The germline V gene has CDR1 SGHTA and CDR2 FQGNSA. The CDR3 reads CASSLGVSSSENF. The CDR3 DNA is TGTGCCAGCAGCTTAGGGGTTTCGTCTAGCGAAAACTTC.

In this sample, this clonotype turned up many times. The rearrangement links TRBV2 to TRBJ2-2; D gene ambiguous. Germline V lookup: CDR1 SNHLY, CDR2 FYNNEI. Trimming took off 7 bases at V and 3 bases at J, with 18 bases between the two ends. The CDR3 contains 16 residues. CDR3 DNA sequence: TGTGCCAGCACCGGAAGGGCTAGTTGGGACACCGGGGAGCTGTTTTTT. Translation gives CASTGRASWDTGELFF.

The chain employs TRBV12-3 or TRBV12-4 and TRBJ2-2; tentative D call: TRBD2 (6 bases). The length of the CDR3 is 15 residues. The V end was cut by 6 bases, the J end by 6 bases, with 17 bases between. DNA for the CDR3: TGTGCCAGCAGCCCCGTCGGGGGATTGGCCGGGGAGCTGTTTTTT. Translated, it gives CASSPVGGLAGELFF.

The CDR3 bases are TGCAGTGCAAAGACGGGCATCGGGTTGGGACTAGCGGAGTCCCCGCTGTTCTTC. Translated, it gives CSAKTGIGLGLAESPLFF. The chain employs TRBV20-1 and TRBJ2-1, with TRBD2 matching 11 bases. Germline lookup yields CDR1 DFQATT and CDR2 SNEGSKA (reference sequence). The CDR3 runs 18 residues. V shed 6 bases, J shed 15 bases, and the junction held 28 bases outside the gene matches.

In its sample, this clonotype was seen many times. The V and J genes are TRBV20-1 and TRBJ2-7; a possible D gene is TRBD2 (5 bases). The germline CDR1 and CDR2 sequences are DFQATT and SNEGSKA (reference sequence). CDR3 length: 12 amino acids. Trimming stripped 5 bases from V and 3 bases from J, with 11 bases between. The CDR3 sequence: CSAPYGVYEQYF. The CDR3 nucleotides read TGCAGTGCTCCTTACGGGGTCTACGAGCAGTACTTC.

This clonotype came up many times. The J gene is TRBJ2-7, the V gene TRBV27; D gene unclear. The length of the CDR3 is 15 residues. The V gene lost 3 bases and the J gene lost 0 bases, with 12 bases spanning the gap. CDR1 and CDR2 (germline): MNHEY, SMNVEV (reference sequence). The chain's CDR3 is CASSFSRASSYEQYF. The CDR3 DNA reads as TGTGCCAGCAGTTTTTCCCGGGCGAGCTCCTACGAGCAGTACTTC.

This clonotype was seen at least ten times. V is TRBV5-4 and J is TRBJ2-2; no firm D call. This CDR3 region has 13 residues. The germline gives CDR1 SGHNT, CDR2 YYREEE (reference sequence). V was pared by 5 bases and J by 3 bases, with 8 bases between. The CDR3 loop reads CASRTEYTGELFF. The CDR3 DNA is TGTGCCAGCAGGACGGAATACACCGGGGAGCTGTTTTTT. Full variable domain (outside the CDR3, taken from reference TRBV5-4 and TRBJ2-2): ETGVTQSPTHLIKTRGQQVTLRCSSQSGHNTVSWYQQALGQGPQFIFQYYREEENGRGNFPPRFSGLQFPNYSSELNVNALELDDSALYLCASRTEYTGELFFGEGSRLTVL.

This clonotype has ten or more counts. The gene calls are TRBV7-9 and TRBJ1-5, with TRBD1 as a possible D gene (5 bases). Trimming left V 1 base short and J 1 base short, with 5 bases between. The germline V gene has CDR1 SEHNR and CDR2 FQNEAQ (reference sequence). This CDR3 region has 14 residues. CDR3 bases: TGTGCCAGCAGCTTAGGGACAAGCAATCAGCCCCAGCATTTT. Translation: CASSLGTSNQPQHF.

This clonotype was found many times. The chain is built from TRBV20-1 and TRBJ1-2; no firm D call. The V gene's germline CDR1 is DFQATT and CDR2 SNEGSKA (reference sequence). V lost 2 bases and J lost 8, with 9 bases in between. There are 11 residues in the CDR3. Here the CDR3 reads CSARLPGGYTF. CDR3 DNA sequence: TGCAGTGCTAGATTGCCGGGGGGCTACACCTTC.

This clonotype occurred many times. The rearrangement joins TRBV2 to TRBJ2-5, with 7 bases matching TRBD2. Germline V CDR1 and CDR2: SNHLY, FYNNEI. V lost 3 bases and J lost 5; bases outside the gene matches: 6. The CDR3 consists of 14 residues. In DNA form, the CDR3 reads TGTGCCAGCAGTGAGAGGGAGGGCCGGGAGACCCAGTACTTC. Encoded protein: CASSEREGRETQYF.

This clonotype showed up many times. J is TRBJ2-5 and V is TRBV6-2 or TRBV6-3; D is unclear. The CDR3 is 14 amino acids. V shed 4 bases and J shed 5 bases, with 14 bases lying between them. Germline lookup yields CDR1 MNHEY and CDR2 SVGEGT. The CDR3 loop is CASSSSMGLETQYF. The CDR3 bases are TGTGCCAGCAGTTCCTCGATGGGATTGGAGACCCAGTACTTC.

This chain joins TRBV7-9 and TRBJ2-5, with 9 bases fitting TRBD1. CDR3 length equals 15 residues. Trimming at V came to 4 bases and at J to 5 bases, leaving 8 bases not matched to a gene. CDR1 and CDR2 (germline): SEHNR, FQNEAQ (reference sequence). CDR3 DNA sequence: TGTGCCAGCAGCTGGCCGGGACAGGGTCAGGAGACCCAGTACTTC. Encoded protein: CASSWPGQGQETQYF.

This clonotype was counted a few times. The chain uses TRBV29-1 and TRBJ2-1; D gene uncertain. Between the trimmed V and J ends, which lost 4 bases and 10 bases, there was a span of 5 bases. This CDR3 has 9 residues. CDR1 is SQVTM and CDR2 is ANQGSEA in the germline V gene. CDR3 in DNA: TGCAGCGTTGCCGAAGAGCAGTTCTTC. Protein sequence: CSVAEEQFF.

The rearrangement uses TRBV2 and TRBJ2-1; D unclear. The germline V gene encodes CDR1 SNHLY and CDR2 FYNNEI. V was clipped by 7 bases and J by 9 bases, with 13 bases between them. The CDR3 spans 12 residues. For the CDR3, the DNA is TGTGCCAGCACCCTAGGATCGGCTGAGCAGTTCTTC. It yields the protein CASTLGSAEQFF.

This clonotype has a count of ten or more. The V gene is TRBV19, the J gene TRBJ1-2; 9 bases match TRBD1. Germline V gene data show CDR1 as LNHDA and CDR2 as SQIVND (reference sequence). After removal of 5 bases from V and 5 bases from J, the junction contained 18 bases not matched to a gene. CDR3 size: 18 residues. The chain's CDR3 is CASSVTGTGLEDGYGYTF. The DNA of the CDR3 is TGTGCCAGTAGTGTTACCGGGACAGGGTTAGAAGACGGGTATGGCTACACCTTC.

On this clonotype: A much larger clonotype is one base distant, so this may be a read error. The CDR3 coding sequence is TGCAGCGTTGAAGGGGGGGGGCCCCCTGAGGAGCAGTTCTTC. Amino acid sequence: CSVEGGGPPEEQFF. The V call is TRBV29-1, the J call TRBJ2-1; D possibly corresponds to TRBD2 (7 bases). Deletions cut 1 base from V and 10 bases from J, with 17 bases between. The CDR3 contains 14 residues. Germline CDR1 SQVTM, CDR2 ANQGSEA.

As regards this clonotype: The DNA is omitted, as the CDR3 cannot be located on it reliably, and the CDR3 follows TCRdb's listing. The chain couples TRBV6-2 or TRBV6-3 to TRBJ1-4; the D call of TRBD1 is as the table states it, not checked on the DNA. From its first to its last residue, the CDR3 has 16 amino acids. Germline V gene sequence: CDR1 MNHEY, CDR2 SVGEGT. CDR3: CASSDRPGRAEKLFFF.

Ten or more counts support this clonotype. This chain connects TRBV5-1 to TRBJ2-7; 10 bases line up with TRBD1. V trimming: 0 bases; J trimming: 2 bases; junction bases outside the gene matches: 8. Per germline, CDR1 SGHRS and CDR2 YFSETQ. CDR3 size: 17 residues. DNA of the CDR3: TGCGCCAGCAGCTTGGGACAGGGGGCTTTCCGGCCCTACGAGCAGTACTTC. This translates into CASSLGQGAFRPYEQYF.

The chain uses TRBV6-5 and TRBJ2-2, with 11 bases matching TRBD2. CDR1 and CDR2 (germline): MNHEY, SVGAGI. The CDR3 sequence is 14 residues long. V was pared by 6 bases and J by 7 bases, with 4 bases of the junction left unmatched. The CDR3 DNA follows: TGTGCCAGCAGCTTAGCGGGAGGGCACGGGGAGCTGTTTTTT. Amino acid sequence: CASSLAGGHGELFF.

This sequence joins TRBV26 and TRBJ2-7; the table's D call, TRBD1, has no DNA check behind it. TRBV26 is a listed pseudogene. The CDR3 length is 14 residues. CDR3 coding DNA: TGTGCCAGCAGTCCCCCCGGGACGGTCTACGAGCAGTACTTC. It codes for CASSPPGTVYEQYF.

This clonotype occurred a few times. This rearrangement joins TRBV6-2 or TRBV6-3 to TRBJ2-3, with 8 bases identical to TRBD2. CDR3 length: 14 amino acids. The germline CDR1 and CDR2 sequences are MNHEY and SVGEGT. Trimming cost V 5 bases and J 7 bases; bases outside gene matches: 8. CDR3: CASSEREGHYTQYF. CDR3 DNA sequence: TGTGCCAGCAGTGAACGGGAGGGCCATTATACGCAGTATTTT.

In regard to this clonotype: Its ends do not fully match the called genes, so a read error is possible. The V gene is TRBV29-1, the J gene TRBJ1-5; tentative D call: TRBD1 (5 bases). This CDR3 comprises 12 residues. Germline CDR1 SQVTM, CDR2 ANQGSEA. CDR3 amino acids: CCVGSGDQLQHF. The CDR3 DNA reads as TGCTGCGTTGGATCGGGGGATCAGCTCCAGCATTTT.

This clonotype showed up many times. V is TRBV20-1 and J is TRBJ2-7; D remains ambiguous. Trimming cost V 0 bases and J 3 bases, with 12 bases left between them. Germline-derived CDR1 and CDR2 are DFQATT and SNEGSKA (reference sequence). The length of the CDR3 is 14 residues. As DNA, the CDR3 is TGCAGTGCTAGAGACAGGCCGAACTACTACGAGCAGTACTTC. It codes for CSARDRPNYYEQYF.

As to this clonotype: With only one base between it and a far larger clone, this is likely a read error. The rearrangement joins TRBV5-1 to TRBJ2-5, with 9 bases aligning to TRBD1. Looked up from germline, CDR1 is SGHRS and CDR2 is YFSETQ. V gave up 0 bases and J gave up 11 bases; unmatched junction bases: 11. The CDR3 contains 15 residues. The CDR3 sequence is CASSLGDREVNEQYF. CDR3 DNA sequence: TGCGCCAGCAGCTTGGGGGACAGGGAGGTCAATGAGCAGTACTTC.